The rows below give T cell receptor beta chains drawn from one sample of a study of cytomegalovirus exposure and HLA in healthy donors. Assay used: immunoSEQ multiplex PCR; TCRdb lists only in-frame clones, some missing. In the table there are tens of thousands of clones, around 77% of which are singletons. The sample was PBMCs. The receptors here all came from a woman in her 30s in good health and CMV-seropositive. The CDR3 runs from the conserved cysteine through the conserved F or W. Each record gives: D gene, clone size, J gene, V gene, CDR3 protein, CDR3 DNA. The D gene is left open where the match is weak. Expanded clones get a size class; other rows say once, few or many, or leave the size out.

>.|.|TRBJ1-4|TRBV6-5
CASSSGYGGEKLFF
TGTGCCAGCAGTTCTGGGTACGGCGGTGAAAAACTGTTTTTT
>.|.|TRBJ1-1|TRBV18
CASSPQGMNTEAFF
TGTGCCAGCTCACCACAGGGGATGAACACTGAAGCTTTCTTT
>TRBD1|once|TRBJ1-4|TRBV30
CAWNSGQGEEKLFF
TGTGCCTGGAACTCGGGACAGGGGGAAGAAAAACTGTTTTTT
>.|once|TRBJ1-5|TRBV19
CASSVFGQLYSNQPQHF
TGTGCCAGTAGTGTGTTCGGACAGCTTTATAGCAATCAGCCCCAGCATTTT
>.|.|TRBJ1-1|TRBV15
CATGHGNTEAFF
TGTGCCACCGGACACGGGAACACTGAAGCTTTCTTT
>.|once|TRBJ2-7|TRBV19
CASADSAYEQYF
TGTGCCAGTGCGGACTCCGCCTACGAGCAGTACTTC
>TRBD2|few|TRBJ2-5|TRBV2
CASRSEASGKETQYF
TGTGCCAGCAGGTCGGAAGCGAGCGGGAAAGAGACCCAGTACTTC
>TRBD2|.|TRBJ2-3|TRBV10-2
CASSDWSSGSTDTQYF
TGCGCCAGCAGTGATTGGAGTAGCGGGAGCACAGATACGCAGTATTTT
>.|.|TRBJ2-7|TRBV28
CASSVVTYEQYF
TGTGCCAGCAGTGTAGTAACCTACGAGCAGTACTTC
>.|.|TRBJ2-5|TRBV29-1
CSVVGGQETQYF
TGCAGCGTTGTTGGCGGACAAGAGACCCAGTACTTC
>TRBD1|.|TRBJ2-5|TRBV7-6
CASSLETGISKGQYF
TGTGCCAGCAGCTTAGAGACAGGGATCTCCAAGGGCCAGTACTTC
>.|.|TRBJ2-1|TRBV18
CASSPQAGGGFGEQFF
TGTGCCAGCTCACCACAGGCAGGGGGAGGTTTCGGTGAGCAGTTCTTC
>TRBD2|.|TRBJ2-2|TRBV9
CASSPGLAGGAGELFF
TGTGCCAGCAGTCCGGGACTAGCGGGAGGGGCCGGGGAGCTGTTTTTT
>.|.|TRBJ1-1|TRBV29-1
CSVERQGGGTEAFF
TGCAGCGTTGAACGCCAGGGTGGTGGCACTGAAGCTTTCTTT
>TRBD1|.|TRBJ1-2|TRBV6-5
CASSYSTGRTNYGYTF
TGTGCCAGCAGTTACTCGACAGGGCGGACTAACTATGGCTACACCTTC
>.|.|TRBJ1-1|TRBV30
CAWTYRRLNTEAFF
TGTGCCTGGACCTACCGCCGGTTGAACACTGAAGCTTTCTTT
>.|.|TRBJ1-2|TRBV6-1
CASSGSSYGYTF
TGTGCCAGCAGTGGCAGTTCATATGGCTACACCTTC
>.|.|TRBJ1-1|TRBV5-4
CASGGGVGNAFF
TGTGCCAGCGGCGGGGGGGTAGGGAATGCTTTCTTT
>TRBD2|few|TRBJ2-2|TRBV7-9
CSSSPHLGLAGGIGELFF
TGTTCCAGCAGCCCTCACTTAGGACTAGCGGGAGGAATCGGGGAGCTGTTTTTT
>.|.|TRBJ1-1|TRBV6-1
CASSRDTSYTEAFF
TGTGCCAGCAGCCGGGACACTTCATACACTGAAGCTTTCTTT
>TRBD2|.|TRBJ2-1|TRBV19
CASMAGTRGKDEQFF
TGTGCCAGTATGGCCGGGACTAGGGGGAAAGATGAGCAGTTCTTC
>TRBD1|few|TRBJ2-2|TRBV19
CASSIRQGIGTGELFF
TGTGCCAGTAGTATTCGACAGGGAATTGGGACCGGGGAGCTGTTTTTT
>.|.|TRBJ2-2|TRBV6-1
CASIPGDITGELFF
TGTGCCAGCATCCCAGGGGACATCACCGGGGAGCTGTTTTTT
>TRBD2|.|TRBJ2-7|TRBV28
CASRTTSGRVGEQYF
TGTGCCAGCAGGACCACTAGCGGGAGGGTCGGCGAGCAGTACTTC
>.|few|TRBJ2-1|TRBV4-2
CASSQDVTQADEQFF
TGTGCCAGCAGCCAAGACGTAACACAGGCGGATGAGCAGTTCTTC
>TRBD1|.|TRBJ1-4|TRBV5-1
CASTFQTGGEGFNEKLFF
TGCGCCAGCACCTTCCAAACAGGGGGAGAGGGCTTTAATGAAAAACTGTTTTTT
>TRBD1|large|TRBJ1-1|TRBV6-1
CASSESTGGITEAFF
TGTGCCAGCAGTGAATCCACAGGGGGCATCACTGAAGCTTTCTTT
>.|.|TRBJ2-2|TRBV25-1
CASSSRGRGGELFF
TGTGCCAGCAGTTCAAGGGGGAGGGGCGGGGAGCTGTTTTTT
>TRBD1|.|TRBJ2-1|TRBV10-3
CAISTGDEQFF
TGTGCCATCAGTACAGGGGATGAGCAGTTCTTC
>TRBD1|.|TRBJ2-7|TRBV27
CASSATGFGEQYF
TGTGCCAGCAGTGCGACAGGGTTCGGCGAGCAGTACTTC
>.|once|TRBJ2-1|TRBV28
CASSSPGQSYNEQFF
TGTGCCAGCAGTTCCCCGGGTCAGTCCTACAATGAGCAGTTCTTC
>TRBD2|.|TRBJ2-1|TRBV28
CASSITGTSSHNEQFF
TGTGCCAGCAGTATAACCGGGACTAGCTCTCACAATGAGCAGTTCTTC
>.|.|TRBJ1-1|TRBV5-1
CASSSGSQATEAFF
TGCGCCAGCAGCTCTGGTTCTCAGGCCACTGAAGCTTTCTTT
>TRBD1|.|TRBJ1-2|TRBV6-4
CASSPPQGAKNYGYTF
TGTGCCAGCAGTCCTCCCCAGGGGGCGAAAAACTATGGCTACACCTTC
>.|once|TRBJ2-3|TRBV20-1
CSASQGRPQYF
TGCAGTGCTAGTCAGGGAAGGCCGCAGTATTTT
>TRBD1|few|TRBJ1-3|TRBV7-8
CASSSLDRGGNTIYF
TGTGCCAGCAGCTCCCTCGACAGGGGTGGAAACACCATATATTTT
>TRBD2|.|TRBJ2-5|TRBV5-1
CASSLAGGGDFQETQYF
TGCGCCAGCAGCTTGGCGGGTGGGGGGGACTTCCAAGAGACCCAGTACTTC
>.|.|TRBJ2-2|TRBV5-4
CASSLGGLNTGELFF
TGTGCCAGCAGCTTGGGGGGCTTAAACACCGGGGAGCTGTTTTTT
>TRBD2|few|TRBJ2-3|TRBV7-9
CSSSLLAGVSTDTQYF
TGTTCCAGCAGCTTACTAGCGGGAGTGAGCACAGATACGCAGTATTTT
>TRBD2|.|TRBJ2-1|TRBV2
CASSTSGNEQFF
TGTGCCAGCAGTACTAGCGGGAATGAGCAGTTCTTC